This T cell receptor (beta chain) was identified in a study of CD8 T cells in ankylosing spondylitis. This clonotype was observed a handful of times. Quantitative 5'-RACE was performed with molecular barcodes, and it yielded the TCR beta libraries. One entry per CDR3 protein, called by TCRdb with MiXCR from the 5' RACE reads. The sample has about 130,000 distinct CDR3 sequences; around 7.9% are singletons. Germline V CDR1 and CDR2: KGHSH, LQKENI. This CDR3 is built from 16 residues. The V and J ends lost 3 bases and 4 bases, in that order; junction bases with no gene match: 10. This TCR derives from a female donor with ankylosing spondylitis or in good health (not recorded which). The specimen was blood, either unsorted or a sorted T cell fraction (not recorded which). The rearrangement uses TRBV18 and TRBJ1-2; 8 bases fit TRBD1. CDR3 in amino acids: CASSPSRDRFSYGYTF. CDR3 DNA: TGTGCCAGCTCACCGTCCCGGGACAGGTTCTCCTATGGCTACACCTTC.